One and the same sample provided the 20 T cell receptor beta chains below, sequenced in a study of PD-1 and CTLA-4 blockade in melanoma. The table came from immunoSEQ multiplex PCR; TCRdb's copy has only in-frame clones and leaves some out. The sample consists of 15,000 to 20,000 clones, 73% of them appearing once. Here the sequenced sample was CD8+ T cells from peripheral blood, taken before anti-PD-1 treatment. The origin of the receptors is a human donor with melanoma.

This clone was counted between two and nine times. The gene calls are TRBV5-6 and TRBJ1-1; unclear D gene. The germline V and J ends were trimmed by 3 bases and 0 bases, with 18 bases remaining between them. Germline V gene lookup returns CDR1 SGHDT and CDR2 YYEEEE. The CDR3 consists of 17 residues. The CDR3 DNA reads TGTGCCAGCAGCTCGGGCCTTATATTCACCATGAACACTGAAGCTTTCTTT. Its protein is CASSSGLIFTMNTEAFF.

The chain employs TRBV14 and TRBJ2-7; possibly TRBD1 for D (6 bases). The CDR3 is made up of 17 amino acids. Germline V gene data show CDR1 as SGHDN and CDR2 as FVKESK. V lost 0 bases and J lost 7, with 22 bases in between. CDR3 amino acids: CASSQDLGQGILREQYF. CDR3 sequence (DNA): TGTGCCAGCAGCCAAGATCTGGGGCAGGGGATCCTACGGGAGCAGTACTTC.

The chain couples TRBV19 to TRBJ1-5; D perhaps matches TRBD1 (5 bases). CDR3 length: 15 residues. Germline V gene data show CDR1 as LNHDA and CDR2 as SQIVND (reference sequence). With 4 bases removed from V and 5 bases from J, the gap between germline ends came to 15 bases. CDR3 protein: CASSTSSRGHQPQHF. The DNA of the CDR3 is TGTGCCAGTAGTACCTCCTCAAGGGGCCATCAGCCCCAGCATTTT.

CDR3 DNA sequence: TGTGCCAGCAGCGTAGTAATGGGGGCCAAGAATGAGCAGTTCTTC. Its translation is CASSVVMGAKNEQFF. The chain couples TRBV9 to TRBJ2-1; tentative D call: TRBD1 (6 bases). Trimming shortened V by 0 bases and J by 7 bases, and 14 bases separated the two germline ends. Germline CDR1 is SGDLS and CDR2 is YYNGEE. The CDR3 totals 15 residues.

The V and J genes are TRBV19 and TRBJ1-2; perhaps TRBD1 as D (5 bases). The V gene's germline CDR1 is LNHDA and CDR2 SQIVND (reference sequence). This CDR3 is 15 amino acids long. V lost 3 bases, J lost 7 bases, and 18 bases lay in between. The chain's CDR3 is CASSIGQSSAAGYTF. The DNA of the CDR3 is TGTGCCAGTAGTATTGGACAATCGTCGGCTGCTGGCTACACCTTC.

V usage is TRBV6-7 and J usage is TRBJ1-5, with D uncertain. TRBV6-7 is recorded as an ORF, its role being uncertain. V lost 7 bases and J 2 bases, leaving 24 bases between the germline ends. The CDR3 is made up of 18 amino acids. The CDR3 region is CASIPERVMKRGNQPQHF. Written as DNA, the CDR3 is TGTGCCAGCATCCCCGAAAGGGTTATGAAACGGGGCAATCAGCCCCAGCATTTT.

CDR3 nucleotide sequence: TGTGCCACCTCGGACCGCGATGAAAAACTGTTTTTT. Translating it yields CATSDRDEKLFF. The chain has TRBV11-2 and TRBJ1-4; D uncertain. This CDR3 contains 12 residues. Germline V gives CDR1 SGHAT, CDR2 FQNNGV. With 10 bases removed from V and 6 bases from J, the gap between germline ends came to 12 bases.

The chain uses TRBV24-1 and TRBJ2-7; the match to TRBD2 covers 8 bases. CDR1 KGHDR and CDR2 SFDVKD come from the germline V gene. Unmatched junction bases numbered 19, after V lost 5 bases and J lost 2 bases. The CDR3 contains 19 residues. For the CDR3, the DNA is TGTGCCACCAGTGGTTGGGACAATGGGGAGAGCGGGAGCCCCTACGAGCAGTACTTC. Protein product: CATSGWDNGESGSPYEQYF.

This chain joins TRBV2 and TRBJ1-2, with unresolved D. Trimming left V 8 bases short and J 8 bases short, with 3 bases between. The CDR3 is 8 residues long. Germline V gives CDR1 SNHLY, CDR2 FYNNEI. The DNA of the CDR3 is TGTGCCAGCCGGGGCTACACCTTC. Protein product: CASRGYTF.

This clone was observed a few times. This rearrangement joins TRBV28 to TRBJ1-5, with D perhaps matching TRBD1 (5 bases). The germline V gene encodes CDR1 MDHEN and CDR2 SYDVKM. Deletions cut 6 bases from V and 5 bases from J, with 14 bases between. The CDR3 sequence is 14 residues long. CDR3 in amino acids: CASSPGTGYQPQHF. CDR3 coding DNA: TGTGCCAGCAGCCCCGGGACGGGGTATCAGCCCCAGCATTTT.

The chain recombines TRBV5-1 with TRBJ2-1; 9 nucleotides align to TRBD2. Germline V lookup: CDR1 SGHRS, CDR2 YFSETQ. V dropped 4 bases and J dropped 5; count of bases not matched to a gene: 10. The CDR3 runs 16 residues. For the CDR3, the DNA is TGCGCCAGCAGCCTAACGGGCGGGGGGGTGGACAATGAGCAGTTCTTC. Its protein product is CASSLTGGGVDNEQFF. The full variable domain, its missing parts supplied by reference TRBV5-1 and TRBJ2-1, is KAGVTQTPRYLIKTRGQQVTLSCSPISGHRSVSWYQQTPGQGLQFLFEYFSETQRNKGNFPGRFSGRQFSNSRSEMNVSTLELGDSALYLCASSLTGGGVDNEQFFGPGTRLTVL.

CDR3: CASSQGSGYTF. The CDR3 DNA is TGTGCCAGCAGCCAGGGGTCCGGCTACACCTTC. The rearrangement links TRBV4-2 to TRBJ1-2; D is uncertain. V shed 3 bases and J shed 8 bases, with 7 bases lying between them. The CDR3 covers 11 residues. Germline V gene data show CDR1 as LGHNA and CDR2 as YNFKEQ.

The chain employs TRBV9 and TRBJ1-1; unclear D gene. Between the trimmed V and J ends, which lost 5 bases and 4 bases, there was a span of 12 bases. The germline V gene has CDR1 SGDLS and CDR2 YYNGEE. The CDR3 is 13 amino acids. CDR3 loop: CASSFTTITEAFF. The CDR3 DNA follows: TGTGCCAGCAGTTTCACGACAATCACTGAAGCTTTCTTT.

By share, this clone counts as medium-sized (0.01 to 0.1%). This chain links TRBV2 with TRBJ2-7; 7 nucleotides agree with TRBD1. CDR3 length: 15 amino acids. Germline-derived CDR1 and CDR2 are SNHLY and FYNNEI. Trimming took 6 bases from V and 4 from J; bases not matched to a gene: 12. Written as DNA, the CDR3 is TGTGCCAGCAGCAATACAGGGGTCGGACAATACGAGCAGTACTTC. It yields the protein CASSNTGVGQYEQYF.

The chain uses TRBV18 and TRBJ1-1, with 8 positions matching TRBD1. The CDR3 spans 17 residues. V was pared by 3 bases and J by 6 bases, with 15 bases of the junction left unmatched. Germline V gene sequence: CDR1 KGHSH, CDR2 LQKENI. CDR3: CASSPRSAGGTFAEAFF. CDR3 nucleotide sequence: TGTGCCAGCTCACCTCGATCAGCAGGGGGCACGTTCGCTGAAGCTTTCTTT.

J is TRBJ2-2 and V is TRBV19; D ambiguous. The V gene lost 6 bases and the J gene lost 10 bases, with 15 bases spanning the gap. Germline CDR1 reads LNHDA; CDR2 reads SQIVND (reference sequence). The length of the CDR3 is 13 residues. The DNA of the CDR3 is TGTGCCAGTAGCCCGGTCGACGGCGAGGAGCTGTTTTTT. Its protein product is CASSPVDGEELFF. The complete variable domain, with remaining parts taken from reference TRBV19 and TRBJ2-2, reads DGGITQSPKYLFRKEGQNVTLSCEQNLNHDAMYWYRQDPGQGLRLIYYSQIVNDFQKGDIAEGYSVSREKKESFPLTVTSAQKNPTAFYLCASSPVDGEELFFGEGSRLTVL.

The rearrangement uses TRBV27 and TRBJ2-1; TRBD1 agrees at 9 bases. J gave up 3 bases and V 7 bases, and 4 bases lay outside the gene matches. CDR1 MNHEY and CDR2 SMNVEV come from the germline V gene (reference sequence). This CDR3 is 14 amino acids long. CDR3 bases: TGTGCCAGCATCAGACAGGGGGGCTACAATGAGCAGTTCTTC. Amino acid sequence: CASIRQGGYNEQFF.

The rearrangement uses TRBV6-6 and TRBJ2-5, with D possibly TRBD2 on 5 matching bases. Looked up from germline, CDR1 is MNHNY and CDR2 is SVGAGI (reference sequence). The CDR3 consists of 13 residues. Trimming removed 2 bases at V and 3 bases at J, with 7 bases between. CDR3 coding DNA: TGTGCCAGCAGTTACCCCGGGGAAGAGACCCAGTACTTC. Translation gives CASSYPGEETQYF.

This chain connects TRBV4-1 to TRBJ1-5, with 8 bases identical to TRBD1. CDR1 and CDR2 from the germline V gene are MGHRA and YSYEKL. The CDR3 is made up of 15 amino acids. The V and J ends lost 3 bases and 10 bases, in that order; junction bases with no gene match: 11. CDR3 sequence reads: CASSQLGQGAEPQHF. The CDR3 DNA follows: TGCGCCAGCAGCCAGCTAGGACAGGGTGCTGAACCCCAGCATTTT.

Here the CDR3 DNA reads TGTGCCAGCAGCCAAGCGCTAAATGAAAAACTGTTTTTT. This translates into CASSQALNEKLFF. This chain connects TRBV14 to TRBJ1-4; D unclear. The CDR3 is 13 residues long. V lost 1 base to trimming and J lost 5 bases, with 5 bases between them. Germline V gives CDR1 SGHDN, CDR2 FVKESK.